Shown below are 8 T cell receptor beta chains from a single sample sequenced in a study of cytomegalovirus exposure and HLA in healthy donors. A multiplex PCR was run with 60 Vbeta primers and 13 Jbeta primers. Repertoires were generated with immunoSEQ multiplex PCR, while TCRdb's copy carries only in-frame clones and drops some. The sample carries approximately 130,000 clones, approximately 77% recorded once. Sequencing was done on a sample of PBMCs. Receptors were obtained from a woman aged 35 to 49 in good health and CMV-seronegative.

V and J are TRBV5-1 and TRBJ1-2, with D perhaps matching TRBD1 (6 bases). V was clipped by 0 bases and J by 6 bases, with 15 bases between them. Germline loops: CDR1 SGHRS, CDR2 YFSETQ. The CDR3 is 15 residues long. The CDR3 DNA reads as TGCGCCAGCAGCTTGGCCGGGGGGGCGAGCGATGGCTACACCTTC. This codes for CASSLAGGASDGYTF.

The rearrangement joins TRBV28 to TRBJ1-1; possibly TRBD1 for D (5 bases). Between the trimmed V and J ends, which lost 3 bases and 5 bases, there was a span of 16 bases. This CDR3 has 15 residues. From germline, CDR1 is MDHEN and CDR2 SYDVKM. This CDR3 reads CASSFPQGRKTEAFF. CDR3 DNA sequence: TGTGCCAGCAGTTTCCCCCAGGGCCGCAAAACTGAAGCTTTCTTT.

V and J are TRBV4-1 and TRBJ2-2; 11 bases map to TRBD1. The V gene end was trimmed by 2 bases and the J gene end by 2 bases; junction bases not matched to a gene: 7. Germline V gene lookup returns CDR1 MGHRA and CDR2 YSYEKL. The CDR3 extends over 18 amino acids. The CDR3 here is CASSQLGTGGINTGELFF. The CDR3 DNA reads TGCGCCAGCAGCCAACTTGGGACAGGGGGTATAAACACCGGGGAGCTGTTTTTT.

CDR3 in DNA: TGTGCCAGCAGCTTAACTAGACAGGGTAGGATCTCCTACGAGCAGTACTTC. Encoded protein: CASSLTRQGRISYEQYF. J is TRBJ2-5 and V is TRBV7-2; the match to TRBD1 covers 7 bases. TRBJ2-7 explains the end of the DNA better; the J call may be wrong. The germline V gene encodes CDR1 SGHTA and CDR2 FQGNSA. This CDR3 is built from 17 residues.

V is TRBV28 and J is TRBJ2-1; 10 bases are a match to TRBD2. The length of the CDR3 is 14 residues. CDR1 is MDHEN, CDR2 SYDVKM, per germline. V was clipped by 6 bases and J by 2 bases; unmatched bases: 1. The CDR3 reads CASRSGGAYNEQFF. As DNA, the CDR3 is TGTGCCAGCAGGAGCGGGGGGGCCTACAATGAGCAGTTCTTC.

This sequence joins TRBV10-3 and TRBJ1-4; TRBD1 matches at 10 bases. The CDR3 has 12 amino acids. CDR1 is ENHRY and CDR2 is SYGVKD in the germline V gene. Trimming removed 10 bases from V and 8 bases from J; junction bases left unmatched: 4. This CDR3 is CATGTGEEKLFF. The CDR3 DNA follows: TGTGCCACCGGGACAGGGGAAGAAAAACTGTTTTTT.

This chain connects TRBV15 to TRBJ1-5, with TRBD1 matching 8 bases. Trimming at V came to 4 bases and at J to 5 bases, leaving 7 bases not matched to a gene. The germline V gene encodes CDR1 LNHNV and CDR2 YYDKDF (reference sequence). The CDR3 extends over 15 amino acids. DNA of the CDR3: TGTGCCACCAGCACCGCGGACAGGGCCTATCAGCCCCAGCATTTT. Residues: CATSTADRAYQPQHF.

The rearrangement links TRBV6-6 to TRBJ2-7, with 7 bases identical to TRBD1. Germline V gene data show CDR1 as MNHNY and CDR2 as SVGAGI (reference sequence). The ends lost 3 bases at V and 2 bases at J; junction bases unmatched: 7. The CDR3 length is 15 residues. The CDR3 is CASSYLGTATYEQYF. CDR3 nucleotides: TGTGCCAGCAGTTATCTCGGGACAGCTACCTACGAGCAGTACTTC.